This T cell receptor (beta chain) is drawn from a study of cytotoxic CD8 clonotypes in ibrutinib-treated CLL (dated by TCRdb to 2020 to 2022). About the investigation overall: In this cohort, about 16 patients were treatment-naive and some 10 were relapsed/refractory, while some 18 had unmutated IGHV. Partial responses were observed in some 24 patients and complete responses in 2; after a median follow-up of about 69 months, remission was maintained in around 14 patients and progression was observed in roughly twelve. Response samples were obtained after a median of around 11 months of treatment, with a range of about 6 to 36 months. Samples averaged 255,043 productive templates and just under 95,000 productive rearrangements. Of the 90 or so participants in the trial, approximately 26 had longitudinal samples available. Cryopreserved peripheral blood mononuclear cells were collected at three points: before therapy, at response, and at either sustained remission or disease progression. Every sample from remission and from progressive disease was obtained while the patients were still on ibrutinib.

Each clonotype received, on average, around 9.6x coverage in deep resolution sequencing performed on a MiSeq, where the target depth lay between 1 in 1 million and 1 in 200,000 T cells. The immunoSEQ hsTCRB Kit was used to generate the TCR beta libraries. As for how the authors treated the data: Data were analyzed with ImmunoSEQ Data Assistant and ImmunoSEQ Analyzer, with V, D and J genes assigned per IMGT definitions. Clonality was computed as one minus normalized Shannon entropy of productive rearrangement frequencies, ranging from 0 to 1. Only overrepresented clonotypes making up at least 0.05% of each patient's repertoire were included in the public clonotype analysis. Repertoires from approximately 13 age-matched healthy donors in immuneACCESS were used as clonality controls. Not all clones reach the TCRdb copy of this immuneACCESS table, which keeps in-frame sequences only. Checked studies attribute under half of the gap to unresolved V genes and leave the rest unexplained. The V and J calls and clone size were taken over from that table, and D and trimming were inferred from the DNA. Across this sample there are approximately 130,000 clones, with approximately 81% seen only once. The top ten clones comprise 2.5% to 3.5% of the sample.

The label giving this sample's time point can be read as: approximately 2 years on ibrutinib. For TCR beta library preparation, 2 to 2.5 micrograms of genomic DNA were isolated from cryopreserved PBMCs. Longitudinal blood samples from CLL patients on ibrutinib monotherapy were analyzed using high-throughput TCR beta sequencing. The patients took part in an open-label, single-center phase 2 trial of ibrutinib monotherapy. Cut back by 6 bases and 2 bases, the V and J ends lie 13 bases apart. Reading the germline V gene gives CDR1 WSHSY and CDR2 SAAADI. The CDR3 goes from the cysteine to the phenylalanine over 14 residues. Left in the record is the CDR3 DNA by itself, 42 bases read in frame from the first base. The sample holds one count of this clone. It has no known antigen specificity. The input lacks base qualities; no much larger clone sits a single base away. Paper-wide results and their limitations: Public clonotypes were rare and either shrank or stayed stable during treatment, and the rise in clonality at ibrutinib response reflected expansion of private clonotypes. Clonality rose at ibrutinib response, remained stable during sustained remission, and dropped back toward baseline at progression. Baseline clonality exceeded that of age-matched healthy donors and correlated strongly with circulating CD8+ T-cell counts. Sampling times were not matched between patients in sustained remission and patients whose disease was progressing, and lymph node repertoires were not examined.

This chain joins TRBV10-2 to TRBJ1-1; the D gene cannot be named for sure. The sample in question was PBMCs, obtained after 24 months of ibrutinib treatment. The TCR was taken from a human donor with chronic lymphocytic leukemia. The CDR3 loop reads CASRSGRLNTEAFF. In nucleotides, the sequence is TGCGCCAGCAGGAGCGGCAGACTAAACACTGAAGCTTTCTTT.